The sample holds many counts of the clone carrying this TCR beta chain. TCRdb re-called the RT-PCR reads with MiXCR, one entry per CDR3 protein. The sample holds about 520,000 distinct CDR3 sequences; less than 7.5% are singletons and the top ten take around 13%. The data originate from a study of response to subunit inactivated influenza vaccine. Per the germline V gene, CDR1 is LGHNT and CDR2 is FRNRAP. CDR3 length equals 15 residues. V lost 1 base and J 4 bases, leaving 13 bases between the germline ends. The clonotype originates from a man aged 45 to 75 who received an inactivated influenza vaccine. The rearrangement uses TRBV12-5 and TRBJ1-2, with D maybe TRBD1 (5 bases). Sequences were derived from PBMCs from blood, sampled 23 to 25 months after vaccination. The CDR3 spells CASGLAPTGLYGYTF. The CDR3 bases are TGTGCTAGTGGTTTGGCACCTACGGGGCTCTATGGCTACACCTTC.